Each of the 20 T cell receptor beta chains below was sequenced from the same sample in a study of blood T cell repertoires in COVID-19. Produced via immunoSEQ multiplex PCR; TCRdb's table is partial and in-frame only. The data contain fewer than 200,000 clones, roughly nine tenths of them singletons. Sample: peripheral blood. The receptors originated from a young man who had recovered from COVID-19.

The J gene is TRBJ1-5, the V gene TRBV28; 10 bases are a match to TRBD1. V was clipped by 2 bases and J by 2 bases; unmatched bases: 0. This CDR3 is built from 15 residues. The germline CDR1 and CDR2 sequences are MDHEN and SYDVKM. In nucleotides, the CDR3 is TGTGCCAGCAGTTTAGGGACAGGGGGCAATCAGCCCCAGCATTTT. It specifies CASSLGTGGNQPQHF.

The chain uses TRBV10-3 and TRBJ2-5; possibly TRBD2 for D (5 bases). Germline V gene data show CDR1 as ENHRY and CDR2 as SYGVKD. The CDR3 length is 17 residues. V lost 6 bases and J lost 3, with 23 bases in between. CDR3 DNA: TGTGCCATCAGCGCGGGTCTAGAGCCAGCTACCAAAGAGACCCAGTACTTC. This sequence encodes CAISAGLEPATKETQYF.

V is TRBV7-2 and J is TRBJ1-1; tentatively, D is TRBD1 (6 bases). This CDR3 region has 14 residues. Trimming stripped 1 base from V and 4 bases from J, with 10 bases between. Germline loops: CDR1 SGHTA, CDR2 FQGNSA. This CDR3 reads CASSLDREITEAFF. CDR3 DNA: TGTGCCAGCAGCTTAGACAGGGAAATCACTGAAGCTTTCTTT.

The chain has TRBV9 and TRBJ2-7, with TRBD2 matching over 8 bases. The CDR3 has 17 residues. Germline V gene data show CDR1 as SGDLS and CDR2 as YYNGEE. The J segment lost 2 bases and the V segment lost 4 bases, leaving 14 bases of the junction unmatched. The CDR3 nucleotides are TGTGCCAGCAGCCCCCTCGGGATAGCGGGAAAAACCTACGAGCAGTACTTC. Its protein product is CASSPLGIAGKTYEQYF. Drawing the rest from reference TRBV9 and TRBJ2-7, the complete variable domain is DSGVTQTPKHLITATGQRVTLRCSPRSGDLSVYWYQQSLDQGLQFLIQYYNGEERAKGNILERFSAQQFPDLHSELNLSSLELGDSALYFCASSPLGIAGKTYEQYFGPGTRLTVT.

This sequence joins TRBV7-3 and TRBJ2-5; the D gene is possibly TRBD1 (6 bases). The CDR3 spans 14 residues. The germline gives CDR1 SGHTA, CDR2 FQGTGA. Trimming cost V 4 bases and J 5 bases, with 14 bases left between them. The CDR3 DNA follows: TGTGCCAGCAGCTCTGGACAGCCCGGGGAGACCCAGTACTTC. Translating it yields CASSSGQPGETQYF.

V gene TRBV4-1 combines with J gene TRBJ2-3; D perhaps matches TRBD2 (5 bases). The CDR3 has 15 residues. Trimming pared 4 bases from V and 6 bases from J, leaving 17 bases between. Germline V gene sequence: CDR1 MGHRA, CDR2 YSYEKL. CDR3 amino acids: CASSLGTARGDTQYF. The CDR3 DNA reads as TGCGCCAGCAGCCTCGGAACGGCCCGAGGGGATACGCAGTATTTT.

This clone occurred once. The chain joins TRBV7-9 to TRBJ1-5; TRBD1 matches at 10 bases. The V gene end was trimmed by 3 bases and the J gene end by 6 bases; junction bases not matched to a gene: 2. There are 14 residues in the CDR3. The germline CDR1 and CDR2 sequences are SEHNR and FQNEAQ (reference sequence). The CDR3: CASSLGQGSQPQHF. The CDR3 DNA is TGTGCCAGCAGCTTGGGACAGGGGAGTCAGCCCCAGCATTTT.

The rearrangement joins TRBV27 to TRBJ2-7; TRBD1 matches 9 bases. Germline CDR1 is MNHEY and CDR2 is SMNVEV (reference sequence). With V trimmed by 2 bases and J by 2 bases, 7 bases remained unmatched. The CDR3 has 16 amino acids. For the CDR3, the DNA is TGTGCCAGCAGTTTAACCGGACAGGGGCCAGCCTACGAGCAGTACTTC. This encodes CASSLTGQGPAYEQYF.

As regards this clone: An end of the junction does not agree with germline; a read error may underlie this. The CDR3 region has the DNA TGTGCCAGCAGTTTATTAATCGGAATGGAACGACTTCGGGACTTT. It specifies CASSLLIGMERLRDF. The J gene is TRBJ1-1, the V gene TRBV28; D unresolved. The CDR3 has 15 residues. Germline V gives CDR1 MDHEN, CDR2 SYDVKM.

V is TRBV5-4 and J is TRBJ1-2; no clear D gene. The CDR3 contains 13 residues. In germline, CDR1 is SGHNT, CDR2 YYREEE (reference sequence). Trimming pared 3 bases from V and 8 bases from J, leaving 14 bases between. CDR3 amino acids: CASSSSSSVGYTF. The CDR3 nucleotides read TGTGCCAGCAGCTCTAGCTCCTCCGTCGGCTACACCTTC. Combining the CDR3 with reference TRBV5-4 and TRBJ1-2 gives the whole variable domain ETGVTQSPTHLIKTRGQQVTLRCSSQSGHNTVSWYQQALGQGPQFIFQYYREEENGRGNFPPRFSGLQFPNYSSELNVNALELDDSALYLCASSSSSSVGYTFGSGTRLTVV.

This clone has only one observation. Here the CDR3 DNA reads TGTGCCAGCAGCCTGACTGCGGAGACAGATACGCAGTATTTT. Protein sequence: CASSLTAETDTQYF. The chain uses TRBV6-2 or TRBV6-3 and TRBJ2-3; unclear D gene. From germline, CDR1 is MNHEY and CDR2 SVGEGT. V was clipped by 6 bases and J by 3 bases, with 13 bases between them. This CDR3 has 14 residues.

V and J are TRBV24-1 and TRBJ2-1; the D gene is possibly TRBD1 (5 bases). This CDR3 contains 16 residues. V lost 4 bases to trimming and J lost 0 bases, with 12 bases between them. Germline CDR1 and CDR2: KGHDR and SFDVKD. Here the CDR3 reads CATSEPDKGSYNEQFF. CDR3 DNA sequence: TGTGCCACCAGTGAGCCGGACAAAGGCTCCTACAATGAGCAGTTCTTC.

The chain employs TRBV19 and TRBJ1-3, with 7 nucleotides matching TRBD1. After removal of 1 base from V and 0 bases from J, the junction contained 3 bases not matched to a gene. From germline, CDR1 is LNHDA and CDR2 SQIVND (reference sequence). The CDR3 has 16 amino acids. The CDR3 sequence is CASSIGGQHSGNTIYF. CDR3 sequence (DNA): TGTGCCAGTAGTATAGGGGGACAGCACTCTGGAAACACCATATATTTT.

The chain employs TRBV24-1 and TRBJ2-1; 12 bases line up with TRBD2. The germline gives CDR1 KGHDR, CDR2 SFDVKD. The CDR3 is 15 residues long. Losses at the gene ends were 4 bases for V and 9 bases for J; bases not matched to a gene: 6. DNA for the CDR3: TGTGCCACCAGTGAACCTAGCGGGAGGGGGGGTGAGCAGTTCTTC. Protein: CATSEPSGRGGEQFF.

The V gene is TRBV4-3, the J gene TRBJ2-2, with 8 bases lining up with TRBD2. This CDR3 spans 18 amino acids. V shed 0 bases and J 7 bases; nucleotides not matched to a gene: 13. CDR1 is LGHNA and CDR2 is YSLEER in the germline V gene. CDR3 nucleotides: TGCGCCAGCAGCCAAGACCGGGCGACTAGCGCGGTTATCGGGGAGCTGTTTTTT. It is translated as CASSQDRATSAVIGELFF.

The J gene is TRBJ2-5, the V gene TRBV5-5; TRBD2 is a possible D gene (5 bases). Germline V gene sequence: CDR1 SGHKS, CDR2 YYEKEE (reference sequence). V was clipped by 0 bases and J by 2 bases, with 11 bases between them. The CDR3 is made up of 15 amino acids. CDR3: CASSLDAGIQETQYF. CDR3 nucleotides: TGTGCCAGCAGCTTGGACGCGGGTATTCAAGAGACCCAGTACTTC.

The chain links TRBV5-1 to TRBJ2-2; 8 bases align to TRBD2. The CDR3 totals 17 residues. Per germline, CDR1 SGHRS and CDR2 YFSETQ. Losses at the gene ends were 0 bases for V and 3 bases for J; bases not matched to a gene: 7. CDR3 bases: TGCGCCAGCAGCTTGGATAGGGCGGGAGGATACACCGGGGAGCTGTTTTTT. Translation gives CASSLDRAGGYTGELFF.

There are a few counts of this clone. The CDR3 sequence: CASSLTDPGQGEEQYF. DNA for the CDR3: TGTGCCAGCAGCCTAACCGATCCGGGACAGGGGGAAGAGCAGTACTTC. This rearrangement joins TRBV28 to TRBJ2-7, with 11 bases matching TRBD1. The length of the CDR3 is 16 residues. CDR1 and CDR2 from the germline V gene are MDHEN and SYDVKM. The V segment lost 6 bases and the J segment 7 bases; nucleotides outside the gene matches: 14.

The V and J genes are TRBV19 and TRBJ2-7; D remains ambiguous. CDR3 length: 13 amino acids. Germline V gives CDR1 LNHDA, CDR2 SQIVND (reference sequence). V was trimmed by 1 base and J by 3 bases, leaving 7 bases between them. The CDR3 region has the DNA TGTGCCAGTAGTATAGGTAACAGCTACGAGCAGTACTTC. It yields the protein CASSIGNSYEQYF.

The rearrangement links TRBV6-2 or TRBV6-3 to TRBJ2-2; the D gene is possibly TRBD2 (6 bases). V lost 0 bases to trimming and J lost 5 bases, with 13 bases between them. Germline V gives CDR1 MNHEY, CDR2 SVGEGT. This CDR3 region has 16 residues. CDR3 nucleotide sequence: TGTGCCAGCAGTTACTCGAAGGTAGCGGTTACCGGGGAGCTGTTTTTT. This codes for CASSYSKVAVTGELFF.